A single T cell receptor (beta chain) is shown here with its context. CDR3 length: 16 residues. The germline V gene encodes CDR1 MRHNA and CDR2 SNTAGT. V lost 2 bases and J lost 10; bases outside the gene matches: 9. The entry originates in a study of shared T cell receptors in the human thymus. The assay was immunoSEQ multiplex PCR, and TCRdb's table has in-frame clones only and misses some. The table lists around 730,000 clones, over 75% of them singletons, with 0.0095% to 0.011% in the top ten. The sample also formed part of further work on human thymus T cells.

The source material was thymocytes. The rearrangement uses TRBV6-4 and TRBJ1-6; 9 nucleotides align to TRBD1. This clonotype was obtained from a girl under two years old with a congenital heart defect. In DNA form, the CDR3 reads TGTGCCAGCAGTGACACTAAGACAGGGGGAGTATCACCCCTCCACTTT. Translation: CASSDTKTGGVSPLHF.